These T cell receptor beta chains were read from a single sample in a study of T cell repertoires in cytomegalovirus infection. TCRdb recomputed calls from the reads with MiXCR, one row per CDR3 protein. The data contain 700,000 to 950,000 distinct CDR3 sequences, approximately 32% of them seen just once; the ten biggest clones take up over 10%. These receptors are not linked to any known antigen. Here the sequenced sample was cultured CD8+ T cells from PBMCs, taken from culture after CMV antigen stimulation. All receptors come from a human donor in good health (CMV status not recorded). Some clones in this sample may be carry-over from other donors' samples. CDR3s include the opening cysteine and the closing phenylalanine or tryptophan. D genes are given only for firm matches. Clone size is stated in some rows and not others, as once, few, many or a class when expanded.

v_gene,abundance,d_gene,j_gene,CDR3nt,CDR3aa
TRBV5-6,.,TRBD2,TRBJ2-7,TGTGCCAGCGGACTAGCGGGGCTCTACGAGCAGTACTTC,CASGLAGLYEQYF
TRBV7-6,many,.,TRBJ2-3,TGTGCCAGCAGTTTTAATCCGAGGAGGGGCTCTTCCACAGATACGCAGTATTTT,CASSFNPRRGSSTDTQYF
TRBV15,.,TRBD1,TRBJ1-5,TGTGCCACCAGAAAAGACAGGGGCAATCAGCCCCAGCATTTT,CATRKDRGNQPQHF
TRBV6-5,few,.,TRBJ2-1,TGTGCCAGCAGTTACGGGGTACGGGACTTTTACAATGAGCAGTTCTTC,CASSYGVRDFYNEQFF
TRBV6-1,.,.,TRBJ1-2,TGTGCCAGCAGGCCCGACCGGCGGGGGGTCTCTGGCTACACCTTC,CASRPDRRGVSGYTF
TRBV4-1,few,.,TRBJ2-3,TGCGCCAGCAGCCTTTCAGGGCCAGATACGCAGTATTTT,CASSLSGPDTQYF
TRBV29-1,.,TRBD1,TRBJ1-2,TGCAGCTCTTGGGGGGGGCTCACGGACAGGGGGCGAAATGGCTACACCTTC,CSSWGGLTDRGRNGYTF
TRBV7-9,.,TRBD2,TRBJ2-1,TGTGCCAGCAGCCCATACGGAGGGACTAGCGGGGGAGATGAGCAGTTCTTC,CASSPYGGTSGGDEQFF
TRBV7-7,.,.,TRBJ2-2,TGTGCTAGCAGCTTTGGACCAGGGGTCGCCGGGGAGCTGTTTTTT,CASSFGPGVAGELFF
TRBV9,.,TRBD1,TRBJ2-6,TGTGCCAGCAGAGCCACAGGGGGCACTGGGGCCAACGTCCTGACTTTC,CASRATGGTGANVLTF
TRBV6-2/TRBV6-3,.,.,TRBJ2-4,TGTGCCAGCGGGGGTACTAAAAACATTCAGTACTTC,CASGGTKNIQYF
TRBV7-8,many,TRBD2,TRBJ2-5,TGTGCCAGCACCCAAGCGGGGGCTCTTCAAGAGACCCAGTACTTC,CASTQAGALQETQYF
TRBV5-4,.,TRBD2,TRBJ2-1,TGTGCCAGCGGCACACCGGGACTAGCGGTCTACAATGAGCAGTTCTTC,CASGTPGLAVYNEQFF
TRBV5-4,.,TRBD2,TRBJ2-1,TGTGCCAGCAGCTTGGTTCGGGGGGATGAAGAGCAGTTCTTC,CASSLVRGDEEQFF
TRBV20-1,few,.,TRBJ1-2,TGCAGTGCTAGGCGGCCAGACTATGGCTACACCTTC,CSARRPDYGYTF
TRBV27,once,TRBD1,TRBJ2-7,TGTGCCAGCAGGACAGGGGTGGAGTACGAGCAGTACTTC,CASRTGVEYEQYF
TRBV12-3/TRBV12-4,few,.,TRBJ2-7,TGTGCCAGCAGTTCCTGGCAGGCCAGCGTAACGTACTTC,CASSSWQASVTYF
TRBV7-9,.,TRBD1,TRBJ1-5,TGTGCCAGCAGCCGAGGGACAGGATTAAATCAGCCCCAGCATTTT,CASSRGTGLNQPQHF
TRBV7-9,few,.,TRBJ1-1,TGTGCCAGCACGGCTTTAAGCACTGAAGCTTTCTTT,CASTALSTEAFF
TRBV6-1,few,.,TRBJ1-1,TGTGCCAGCAGTTTCCTACAGGGAACTGAAGCTTTCTTT,CASSFLQGTEAFF
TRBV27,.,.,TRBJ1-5,TGTGCCAGCAGTTTATCTCAGGGGCATAGCAATCAGCCCCAGCATTTT,CASSLSQGHSNQPQHF
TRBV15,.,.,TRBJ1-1,TGTGCCACTTTCTTACAGGGTTCTAGCATGGACACTGAAGCTTTCTTT,CATFLQGSSMDTEAFF
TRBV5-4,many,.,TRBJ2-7,TGTGCCAGCAGCTGGGGACATACAGGGTACGAGCAGTACTTC,CASSWGHTGYEQYF
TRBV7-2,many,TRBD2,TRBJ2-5,TGTGCCAGCAGCTTTGGGACTAGCGGGGGGGTTATTCAAGAGACCCAGTACTTC,CASSFGTSGGVIQETQYF
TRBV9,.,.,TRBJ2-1,TGTGCCAGCAGCCAGGGGGGCAAAGATGAGCAGTTCTTC,CASSQGGKDEQFF
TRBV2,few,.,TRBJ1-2,TGTGCCAGCAGCGCACCTACAAGGGGCTATGGCTACACCTTC,CASSAPTRGYGYTF
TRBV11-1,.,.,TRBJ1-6,TGTGCCAGCAGCCACAAAGGGCTCCGCTATAATTCACCCCTCCACTTT,CASSHKGLRYNSPLHF
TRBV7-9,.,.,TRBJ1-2,TGTGCCAGCAGCCACAGCCCCGGACCGAACTATGGCTACACCTTC,CASSHSPGPNYGYTF
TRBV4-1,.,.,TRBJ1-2,TGCGCCAGCAGCCAAGACCCGGGGGGGCGAGCCTATGGCTACACCTTC,CASSQDPGGRAYGYTF
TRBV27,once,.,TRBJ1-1,TGTGCCAGCAGCGACTCCTCTCAGGGGAGGAACACTGAAGCTTTCTTT,CASSDSSQGRNTEAFF
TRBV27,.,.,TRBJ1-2,TGTGCCAGCAGTTTTAGCGGCAGCCGGCGGGGCTACACCTTC,CASSFSGSRRGYTF
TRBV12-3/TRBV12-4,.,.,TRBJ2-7,TGTGCCAGCATCGGGGCCATGGCCTACGAGCAGTACTTC,CASIGAMAYEQYF
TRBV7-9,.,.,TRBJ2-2,TGTGCCAGCAAGGCCTCCGGGGAGCTGTTTTTT,CASKASGELFF
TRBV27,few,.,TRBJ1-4,TGTGCCAGCAGTCGTGGTTCTAATGAAAAACTGTTTTTT,CASSRGSNEKLFF
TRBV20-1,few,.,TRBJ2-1,TGCAGTGCAGAACGTCTGGCGGAGCAGTACAATGAGCAGTTCTTC,CSAERLAEQYNEQFF